This T cell receptor (beta chain) was observed in a study of TIL therapy for anti-PD-1-resistant metastatic lung cancer. Study background: Median tumor mutation burden was 1.5 mutations per megabase. Study outcomes and limitations: The baseline peripheral repertoire was partially replaced by infused TIL clonotypes that later decayed. This highly selected cohort may not generalize to typical lung cancer patients.

Regarding this clone: Its antigen is not identified.

The immunoSEQ assay was v3. The data were produced by immunoSEQ multiplex PCR, yet TCRdb's version contains in-frame clones alone and is incomplete. The table records 45,000 to 75,000 clones, under 75% of them present only once. The time point here: pre-treatment sample, taken before nivolumab and TIL therapy. The CDR3 totals 15 residues. The trim removed 2 bases at V and 7 bases at J, leaving 7 bases unmatched. From germline, CDR1 is LNHNV and CDR2 YYDKDF (reference sequence). The sample consisted of blood, taken at baseline. This receptor was identified in a person between 25 and 80 years old with non-small cell lung cancer. The gene calls are TRBV15 and TRBJ2-2; the match to TRBD2 covers 7 bases. CDR3 in DNA: TGTGCCACCAGCAGACTAGCGGAGGGAAACGGGGAGCTGTTTTTT. Amino acid sequence: CATSRLAEGNGELFF.